This entry features one TCR beta chain sequence. These data belong to a study of cytomegalovirus exposure and HLA in healthy donors. The CDR3 is 14 amino acids. With 2 bases removed from V and 4 bases from J, the gap between germline ends came to 11 bases. Germline-derived CDR1 and CDR2 are SGHVS and FNYEAQ. 13 Jbeta primers and 60 Vbeta primers were used for the PCR. Libraries were prepared by immunoSEQ multiplex PCR; TCRdb keeps only in-frame clonotypes and omits some of them. The table shows about 89,000 clones, with about 85% occurring only once. The chain links TRBV7-6 to TRBJ1-1; D uncertain. The TCR sequence derives from a man aged 35 to 55 in good health and CMV-seropositive. Material for sequencing was PBMCs. The CDR3 here is CASSLLPSGTEAFF. The CDR3 nucleotides read TGTGCCAGCAGCTTACTCCCGTCGGGCACTGAAGCTTTCTTT.